The clone carrying this T cell receptor (beta chain) has just one count. The source of the sample is a study of blood T cell repertoires in COVID-19. At the level of the study: Material from acute and convalescent COVID-19 was sourced from the United States, Italy and Spain.

CDR1 is SNHLY, CDR2 FYNNEI, per germline. The CDR3 consists of 15 residues. The V end lost 7 bases, the J end lost 4 bases, and 17 bases lay between the germline ends. Per the study methods: Quantification of nucleated cells was approximated via reference gene primer amplification. The repertoire was sequenced with immunoSEQ multiplex PCR; TCRdb's copy has only in-frame clones and lacks some. V and J calls and clone size are as listed in that table; D and trimming were resolved from the DNA. The repertoire consists of roughly 100,000 clones, with about 91% occurring once and the leading ten covering 4% to 4.5%.

The chain employs TRBV2 and TRBJ1-5; D possibly corresponds to TRBD1 (5 bases). The sequence derives from a man between 18 and 35 years old with acute or convalescent COVID-19. The specimen was peripheral blood. The DNA of the CDR3 is TGTGCCAGCAATTACCGGGACTGGGGAAATCAGCCCCAGCATTTT. It yields the protein CASNYRDWGNQPQHF.